Listed below are T cell receptor beta chains from one sample, sequenced in a study of T cell repertoires in cytomegalovirus infection. No antigen is known for these receptors. TCRdb re-called the reads through MiXCR, storing one row per CDR3 protein. The sample records 90,000 to 110,000 distinct CDR3 sequences, about 28% being singletons. Sample: CD8+ T cells from cultured PBMCs, taken from culture after CMV antigen stimulation. These receptors originate from a human donor in good health (CMV status not recorded). Some clones in this sample may be carry-over from other donors' samples. Both conserved end residues are part of each CDR3. The D gene is left open where the match is weak. Clone size appears in some rows only: once, few, many, or a class for an expanded clone.

j_gene	v_gene	d_gene	len	abundance	CDR3aa	CDR3nt
TRBJ2-7	TRBV28	NA	14	NA	CASSLRLNPYEQYF	TGTGCCAGCAGTTTGCGGCTGAACCCCTACGAGCAGTACTTC
TRBJ1-2	TRBV2	NA	16	few	CASSEEEGDPNYGYTF	TGTGCCAGCAGTGAAGAGGAGGGGGACCCTAACTATGGCTACACCTTC
TRBJ1-1	TRBV11-1	NA	13	NA	CASSPKLNTEAFF	TGTGCCAGCAGCCCCAAACTGAACACTGAAGCTTTCTTT
TRBJ2-6	TRBV7-9	NA	17	many	CASSSRDASSGANVLTF	TGTGCCAGCAGCTCCCGGGACGCTAGCTCTGGGGCCAACGTCCTGACTTTC
TRBJ1-1	TRBV9	NA	13	NA	CASSLWSGPPAFF	TGTGCCAGCAGCCTTTGGTCGGGACCACCCGCTTTCTTT
TRBJ2-1	TRBV19	NA	15	few	CASSFSPGAHNEQFF	TGTGCCAGTAGTTTCTCCCCAGGGGCTCATAATGAGCAGTTCTTC
TRBJ2-1	TRBV19	TRBD2	15	NA	CASTRSSGTYNEQFF	TGTGCCAGTACCCGATCTAGCGGCACCTACAATGAGCAGTTCTTC
TRBJ2-5	TRBV7-8	NA	14	NA	CASSFPGPQETQYF	TGTGCCAGCAGCTTCCCAGGGCCTCAAGAGACCCAGTACTTC
TRBJ1-5	TRBV12-3/TRBV12-4	NA	13	few	CASSWGSWQPQHF	TGTGCCAGCAGTTGGGGTAGCTGGCAGCCCCAGCATTTT
TRBJ2-7	TRBV6-6	NA	15	NA	CASSPLGVGIYEQYF	TGTGCCAGCAGTCCGCTTGGGGTGGGAATCTACGAGCAGTACTTC
TRBJ2-1	TRBV29-1	TRBD2	15	NA	CSVGGGLAWSNEQFF	TGCAGCGTTGGGGGTGGACTAGCTTGGAGCAATGAGCAGTTCTTC
TRBJ2-7	TRBV11-2	NA	16	many	CASSLTGTSDSYEQYF	TGTGCCAGCAGCTTAACCGGGACATCGGACTCCTACGAGCAGTACTTC
TRBJ2-1	TRBV2	TRBD2	13	NA	CASSPRLALEQFF	TGTGCCAGCAGCCCTAGACTAGCCCTTGAGCAGTTCTTC
TRBJ2-3	TRBV7-9	NA	15	few	CASSLPRKSTDTQYF	TGTGCCAGCAGCTTGCCCAGGAAAAGCACAGATACGCAGTATTTT
TRBJ1-1	TRBV28	TRBD1	12	NA	CASARGITEAFF	TGTGCCAGCGCCAGGGGGATCACTGAAGCTTTCTTT
TRBJ2-4	TRBV27	NA	14	few	CASSSDITKNIQYF	TGTGCCAGCAGTTCGGACATTACCAAAAACATTCAGTACTTC
TRBJ2-3	TRBV4-1	NA	12	few	CASSQVGDTQYF	TGCGCCAGCAGCCAAGTTGGCGATACGCAGTATTTT
TRBJ1-1	TRBV2	NA	10	few	CASSVSQAFF	TGTGCCAGCAGTGTTAGCCAAGCTTTCTTT
TRBJ2-3	TRBV5-4	TRBD2	16	NA	CATSEAGALIQGSQYF	TGTGCCACCTCAGAAGCGGGGGCGTTGATTCAGGGGTCGCAGTATTTT
TRBJ2-1	TRBV4-1	TRBD1	19	NA	CASSQDFLGTALDHGEQFF	TGCGCCAGCAGCCAAGATTTCCTTGGGACAGCCCTTGACCATGGTGAGCAGTTCTTC
TRBJ2-7	TRBV5-6	NA	14	NA	CASSLRQFGYEQYF	TGTGCCAGCAGCTTGAGGCAGTTTGGCTACGAGCAGTACTTC
TRBJ2-5	TRBV12-3/TRBV12-4	NA	14	many	CASSFATSQETQYF	TGTGCCAGCAGTTTTGCCACCAGCCAAGAGACCCAGTACTTC
TRBJ1-6	TRBV2	NA	13	few	CASSEALHSPLHF	TGTGCCAGCAGTGAAGCGCTTCATTCACCCCTCCACTTT
TRBJ1-1	TRBV7-6	NA	15	many	CASSDYTTGNTEAFF	TGTGCCAGCAGCGATTATACCACAGGGAACACTGAAGCTTTCTTT
TRBJ2-6	TRBV12-3/TRBV12-4	NA	15	few	CASSWAGSGANVLTF	TGTGCCAGCAGTTGGGCGGGCTCTGGGGCCAACGTCCTGACTTTC
TRBJ1-6	TRBV15	NA	16	few	CATGSIRGGYNSPLHF	TGTGCCACCGGGAGCATCAGGGGTGGCTATAATTCACCCCTCCACTTT
TRBJ2-7	TRBV7-8	NA	14	few	CASSLPGAVYEQYF	TGTGCCAGCAGCCTCCCGGGCGCGGTTTACGAGCAGTACTTC
TRBJ1-1	TRBV7-2	NA	16	NA	CASSLDLAGWETEAFF	TGTGCCAGCAGCTTAGATTTAGCAGGGTGGGAGACTGAAGCTTTCTTT
TRBJ2-4	TRBV24-1	TRBD2	16	NA	CATGESAGTDKNIQYF	TGTGCCACCGGTGAGTCAGCGGGAACAGACAAAAACATTCAGTACTTC
TRBJ2-1	TRBV5-1	NA	16	NA	CASSLDRGPFYNEQFF	TGCGCCAGCAGCTTGGATCGGGGGCCTTTCTACAATGAGCAGTTCTTC
TRBJ2-2	TRBV7-3	NA	16	NA	CASSLTSELAPGELFF	TGTGCCAGCAGCTTAACCTCGGAACTAGCTCCCGGGGAGCTGTTTTTT
TRBJ1-1	TRBV19	NA	13	few	CASSAHLNTEAFF	TGTGCCAGTAGTGCACACCTAAACACTGAAGCTTTCTTT
TRBJ2-1	TRBV19	NA	12	NA	CASSIQGNEQFF	TGTGCCAGTAGTATACAAGGGAATGAGCAGTTCTTC
TRBJ1-1	TRBV19	NA	15	NA	CATELGGLGNTEAFF	TGTGCCACTGAACTGGGGGGCCTGGGGAACACTGAAGCTTTCTTT
TRBJ1-4	TRBV2	NA	14	NA	CASSEVGEEEKLFF	TGTGCCAGCAGTGAAGTAGGGGAAGAGGAAAAACTGTTTTTT
TRBJ1-1	TRBV20-1	NA	13	few	CSASDEWNTEAFF	TGCAGTGCCAGCGACGAATGGAACACTGAAGCTTTCTTT
TRBJ2-7	TRBV19	TRBD2	12	few	CASRGGLYEQYF	TGTGCCAGTCGCGGGGGGCTCTACGAGCAGTACTTC
TRBJ1-5	TRBV28	TRBD1	16	NA	CASSPQGAGSNQPQHF	TGTGCCAGCAGCCCCCAGGGGGCTGGAAGCAATCAGCCCCAGCATTTT
TRBJ2-1	TRBV4-1	TRBD2	18	NA	CASSFRLAGELQGDEQFF	TGCGCCAGCAGCTTCCGACTAGCGGGGGAACTACAAGGCGATGAGCAGTTCTTC
TRBJ2-7	TRBV20-1	NA	15	many	CSARQLGTSSYEQYF	TGCAGTGCTAGACAACTCGGGACTTCTTCCTACGAGCAGTACTTC
TRBJ2-1	TRBV6-2/TRBV6-3	NA	13	NA	CASSYSRGAEQFF	TGTGCCAGCAGTTACTCACGGGGGGCTGAGCAGTTCTTC
TRBJ2-5	TRBV20-1	TRBD2	15	few	CSATDVAGGQETQYF	TGCAGTGCTACCGACGTAGCGGGGGGGCAAGAGACCCAGTACTTC
TRBJ2-7	TRBV7-2	NA	13	few	CASSSYTGYEQYF	TGTGCCAGCAGCTCCTATACAGGTTACGAGCAGTACTTC
TRBJ2-2	TRBV19	NA	13	many	CASSMSGAGELFF	TGTGCCAGTAGTATGTCCGGGGCCGGGGAGCTGTTTTTT
TRBJ2-5	TRBV27	TRBD1	14	once	CASTPQGARETQYF	TGTGCCAGCACCCCACAGGGGGCTAGGGAGACCCAGTACTTC